The next 25 T cell receptor beta chains were all read from a single sample in a study of OX40 agonist ivuxolimab in advanced cancers. TCRdb's table, derived via immunoSEQ multiplex PCR, lists solely in-frame clones and lacks some. The table shows roughly 93,000 clones, with about 91% occurring only once. The material sequenced was CD4+ or CD8+ T cells sorted from blood, taken in a trial of the OX40 agonist ivuxolimab. The source of these receptors is an adult with an advanced solid tumor such as melanoma, head and neck, liver or kidney cancer.

The chain is built from TRBV2 and TRBJ2-7; 7 nucleotides agree with TRBD2. CDR3 length: 16 amino acids. CDR1 SNHLY and CDR2 FYNNEI come from the germline V gene. V lost 2 bases to trimming and J lost 2 bases; unmatched junction nucleotides: 9. CDR3 bases: TGTGCCAGCAGTGAAAGGGGACGAGGGAGGGCCTACGAGCAGTACTTC. Translating it yields CASSERGRGRAYEQYF.

The chain employs TRBV6-6 and TRBJ2-3, with D possibly matching TRBD1 (6 bases). The CDR3 covers 14 residues. V shed 6 bases and J shed 1 base, with 11 bases lying between them. Germline V gene lookup returns CDR1 MNHNY and CDR2 SVGAGI (reference sequence). For the CDR3, the DNA is TGTGCCAGCAGCCAACAGGGAGGCACAGATACGCAGTATTTT. This sequence encodes CASSQQGGTDTQYF.

V and J are TRBV28 and TRBJ2-6; tentatively, D is TRBD2 (6 bases). V shed 4 bases and J shed 0 bases, with 16 bases lying between them. The CDR3 sequence is 18 residues long. Germline CDR1 is MDHEN and CDR2 is SYDVKM. The DNA for the CDR3 is TGTGCCAGCAGTTCACTACCGGGACTCATCTCTGGGGCCAACGTCCTGACTTTC. Residues: CASSSLPGLISGANVLTF.

The rearrangement uses TRBV7-9 and TRBJ1-3; no definite D call. The CDR3 is 16 residues long. The germline CDR1 and CDR2 sequences are SEHNR and FQNEAQ (reference sequence). Between the trimmed V and J ends, which lost 1 base and 4 bases, there was a span of 14 bases. The CDR3 DNA is TGTGCCAGCAGCTTAGGACGGGAGCGTGAAGGAAACACCATATATTTT. Translation: CASSLGREREGNTIYF.

With respect to this clone: This sample also contains other DNA sequences that code for the same CDR3. This chain links TRBV9 with TRBJ1-1, with D tentatively TRBD1 (6 bases). The CDR3 runs 13 residues. Trimming stripped 0 bases from V and 5 bases from J, with 8 bases between. CDR1 and CDR2 from the germline V gene are SGDLS and YYNGEE. CDR3 sequence reads: CASSVEGGTEAFF. CDR3 DNA sequence: TGTGCCAGCAGCGTAGAGGGGGGGACTGAAGCTTTCTTT.

In its sample, this clone was seen a few times. The genes are TRBV6-1 and TRBJ2-3; 7 positions agree with TRBD1. CDR1 and CDR2 (germline): MNHNS, SASEGT. This CDR3 has 15 amino acids. J lost 4 bases, V lost 2 bases, and 6 bases had no gene match. The CDR3: CASSEYRDRSDTQYF. As DNA, the CDR3 is TGTGCCAGCAGTGAATACCGGGACAGATCAGATACGCAGTATTTT.

The rearrangement joins TRBV7-9 to TRBJ2-7; TRBD2 matches at 13 bases. The CDR3 sequence is 16 residues long. Germline trimming cut 4 bases from V and 7 bases from J; bases unmatched to any gene: 10. The germline CDR1 and CDR2 sequences are SEHNR and FQNEAQ (reference sequence). In DNA, the CDR3 is TGTGCCAGCAGCTCCTTAGGACTAGCGGGAGAAGATGAGCAGTACTTC. Protein product: CASSSLGLAGEDEQYF.

This sequence joins TRBV27 and TRBJ1-2, with TRBD1 matching over 7 bases. The CDR3 has 17 amino acids. The V segment lost 5 bases and the J segment 0 bases; nucleotides outside the gene matches: 12. Germline V CDR1 and CDR2: MNHEY, SMNVEV (reference sequence). CDR3 protein: CASSLYPGTVSNYGYTF. The CDR3 DNA follows: TGTGCCAGCAGTCTATACCCAGGGACAGTCTCTAACTATGGCTACACCTTC.

The chain has TRBV10-1 and TRBJ2-1; 9 nucleotides match TRBD2. This CDR3 region has 14 residues. Germline V lookup: CDR1 WNHNN, CDR2 SYGVQD (reference sequence). Losses at the gene ends were 2 bases for V and 9 bases for J; bases not matched to a gene: 5. CDR3: CASSEVAGAGEQFF. The CDR3 region has the DNA TGCGCCAGCAGTGAGGTAGCGGGAGCGGGTGAGCAGTTCTTC.

In its sample, this clone was seen once. The chain links TRBV5-1 to TRBJ1-2, with D maybe TRBD1 (5 bases). The V gene lost 4 bases and the J gene lost 5 bases, with 18 bases spanning the gap. CDR1 SGHRS and CDR2 YFSETQ come from the germline V gene. The CDR3 contains 15 residues. CDR3 residues: CASSPGPGIGYGYTF. The CDR3 coding sequence is TGCGCCAGCAGCCCGGGACCCGGGATTGGGTATGGCTACACCTTC.

The V gene is TRBV5-1, the J gene TRBJ1-2; no reliable D call. V was trimmed by 0 bases and J by 6 bases, leaving 12 bases between them. The CDR3 is 14 residues long. CDR1 SGHRS and CDR2 YFSETQ come from the germline V gene. In DNA, the CDR3 is TGCGCCAGCAGCTTGGAGGTGGCAGTTCATGGCTACACCTTC. It specifies CASSLEVAVHGYTF.

V and J are TRBV7-6 and TRBJ2-7, with 9 positions matching TRBD2. This CDR3 region has 16 residues. CDR1 and CDR2 (germline): SGHVS, FNYEAQ. V shed 1 base, J shed 2 bases, and the junction held 6 bases outside the gene matches. The DNA for the CDR3 is TGTGCCAGCAGCTTAGGGTCAGCGGGGGGCCCCTACGAGCAGTACTTC. Its translation is CASSLGSAGGPYEQYF.

The chain couples TRBV5-6 to TRBJ2-5; a weak D match, TRBD1 (9 bases). The CDR3 loop spans 15 amino acids. Trimming removed 4 bases at V and 4 bases at J, with 17 bases between. The germline CDR1 and CDR2 sequences are SGHDT and YYEEEE. In nucleotides, the CDR3 is TGTGCCAGCAGCCCCGGGAGGGGACAGGGAGAGACCCAGTACTTC. This gives the protein CASSPGRGQGETQYF.

This clone was recorded only once. This chain joins TRBV5-1 and TRBJ2-7; D call uncertain. V lost 0 bases and J 1 base, leaving 8 bases between the germline ends. Looked up from germline, CDR1 is SGHRS and CDR2 is YFSETQ. This CDR3 comprises 14 residues. The CDR3 is CASSLGPGSYEQYF. The CDR3 region has the DNA TGCGCCAGCAGCTTGGGGCCAGGATCCTACGAGCAGTACTTC.

The gene calls are TRBV7-3 and TRBJ2-5; D possibly corresponds to TRBD2 (6 bases). V dropped 5 bases and J dropped 7 bases, with 14 bases sitting between them. Germline assignment: CDR1 SGHTA and CDR2 FQGTGA. The CDR3 contains 13 residues. Written as DNA, the CDR3 is TGTGCCAGCAGCCCCCAGCGGGCGGGGACCCAGTACTTC. Translated: CASSPQRAGTQYF.

J is TRBJ2-7 and V is TRBV5-5; 15 bases match TRBD2. V trimming: 3 bases; J trimming: 3 bases; junction bases outside the gene matches: 1. CDR3 length equals 15 residues. Germline CDR1 SGHKS, CDR2 YYEKEE (reference sequence). CDR3 sequence: CASSWGLAGGYEQYF. In nucleotides, the CDR3 is TGTGCCAGCAGCTGGGGACTAGCGGGAGGCTACGAGCAGTACTTC.

The table lists this clone with a few counts. The genes are TRBV20-1 and TRBJ2-4; D gene uncertain. The germline V and J ends were trimmed by 3 bases and 5 bases, with 2 bases remaining between them. The CDR3 loop spans 10 amino acids. Germline V lookup: CDR1 DFQATT, CDR2 SNEGSKA (reference sequence). CDR3: CSASQNIQYF. For the CDR3, the DNA is TGCAGTGCTAGCCAAAACATTCAGTACTTC.

The CDR3: CASSFSGTRGGELFF. The CDR3 nucleotides read TGTGCCAGCAGCTTTTCCGGGACTAGGGGCGGGGAGCTGTTTTTT. The chain is built from TRBV13 and TRBJ2-2, with 8 bases that match TRBD2. Germline V gene lookup returns CDR1 PRHDT and CDR2 FYEKMQ (reference sequence). J was trimmed by 7 bases and V by 3 bases; bases with no gene match: 7. The CDR3 has 15 residues.

V and J are TRBV7-8 and TRBJ2-5; 7 bases line up with TRBD2. CDR1 is SGHVS, CDR2 FQNEAQ, per germline. V shed 5 bases and J 2 bases; nucleotides not matched to a gene: 8. This CDR3 contains 15 residues. CDR3 bases: TGTGCCAGCAGCCCCAGTAGGGACTATCAAGAGACCCAGTACTTC. Amino acid sequence: CASSPSRDYQETQYF.

The DNA of the CDR3 is TGTGCCAGCAGCACCGGGACTTTTGGAGAGACCCAGTACTTC. As protein: CASSTGTFGETQYF. The rearrangement uses TRBV5-6 and TRBJ2-5; D possibly corresponds to TRBD2 (6 bases). The CDR3 runs to 14 residues. Germline CDR1 is SGHDT and CDR2 is YYEEEE. Trimming left V 4 bases short and J 4 bases short, with 14 bases between. Looking up the rest from reference TRBV5-6 and TRBJ2-5 gives the full variable domain: DAGVTQSPTHLIKTRGQQVTLRCSPKSGHDTVSWYQQALGQGPQFIFQYYEEEERQRGNFPDRFSGHQFPNYSSELNVNALLLGDSALYLCASSTGTFGETQYFGPGTRLLVL.

This clone appeared a single time. The chain carries TRBV29-1 and TRBJ2-5, with 9 nucleotides matching TRBD2. The CDR3 consists of 14 residues. Germline CDR1 and CDR2: SQVTM and ANQGSEA. V lost 4 bases and J lost 4; bases outside the gene matches: 7. CDR3 in amino acids: CSVAAAGGPETQYF. CDR3 coding DNA: TGCAGCGTTGCGGCTGCGGGGGGGCCAGAGACCCAGTACTTC.

This clone occurred once. The V and J genes are TRBV4-1 and TRBJ2-5, with D perhaps matching TRBD2 (6 bases). Germline loops: CDR1 MGHRA, CDR2 YSYEKL. The CDR3 extends over 16 amino acids. Deletions cut 2 bases from V and 4 bases from J, with 17 bases between. The CDR3 spells CASSQSGPGGRETQYF. DNA of the CDR3: TGCGCCAGCAGCCAATCGGGACCCGGGGGAAGAGAGACCCAGTACTTC.

This clone has a single count. The genes are TRBV7-3 and TRBJ1-3, with 8 bases matching TRBD1. V lost 5 bases and J lost 1; bases outside the gene matches: 13. Germline lookup yields CDR1 SGHTA and CDR2 FQGTGA. This CDR3 contains 18 residues. CDR3 protein: CASSPERGQVGSGNTIYF. The CDR3 bases are TGTGCCAGCAGCCCGGAAAGGGGACAGGTTGGATCTGGAAACACCATATATTTT.

This chain joins TRBV5-4 and TRBJ2-5; 14 nucleotides match TRBD2. CDR1 SGHNT and CDR2 YYREEE come from the germline V gene (reference sequence). Trimming cost V 5 bases and J 4 bases; bases outside gene matches: 7. The CDR3 is 16 residues long. CDR3 in amino acids: CASSPPGTSGGETQYF. The CDR3 DNA follows: TGTGCCAGCAGTCCTCCCGGGACTAGCGGGGGAGAGACCCAGTACTTC.

V and J are TRBV19 and TRBJ2-3, with 14 nucleotides matching TRBD2. There are 17 residues in the CDR3. Germline-derived CDR1 and CDR2 are LNHDA and SQIVND (reference sequence). J gave up 0 bases and V 5 bases, and 4 bases lay outside the gene matches. In DNA, the CDR3 is TGTGCCAGTAGTCTTTGGACTAGCGGGGGGAGCACAGATACGCAGTATTTT. This translates into CASSLWTSGGSTDTQYF. The variable domain in full, with the rest retrieved from reference TRBV19 and TRBJ2-3, is DGGITQSPKYLFRKEGQNVTLSCEQNLNHDAMYWYRQDPGQGLRLIYYSQIVNDFQKGDIAEGYSVSREKKESFPLTVTSAQKNPTAFYLCASSLWTSGGSTDTQYFGPGTRLTVL.